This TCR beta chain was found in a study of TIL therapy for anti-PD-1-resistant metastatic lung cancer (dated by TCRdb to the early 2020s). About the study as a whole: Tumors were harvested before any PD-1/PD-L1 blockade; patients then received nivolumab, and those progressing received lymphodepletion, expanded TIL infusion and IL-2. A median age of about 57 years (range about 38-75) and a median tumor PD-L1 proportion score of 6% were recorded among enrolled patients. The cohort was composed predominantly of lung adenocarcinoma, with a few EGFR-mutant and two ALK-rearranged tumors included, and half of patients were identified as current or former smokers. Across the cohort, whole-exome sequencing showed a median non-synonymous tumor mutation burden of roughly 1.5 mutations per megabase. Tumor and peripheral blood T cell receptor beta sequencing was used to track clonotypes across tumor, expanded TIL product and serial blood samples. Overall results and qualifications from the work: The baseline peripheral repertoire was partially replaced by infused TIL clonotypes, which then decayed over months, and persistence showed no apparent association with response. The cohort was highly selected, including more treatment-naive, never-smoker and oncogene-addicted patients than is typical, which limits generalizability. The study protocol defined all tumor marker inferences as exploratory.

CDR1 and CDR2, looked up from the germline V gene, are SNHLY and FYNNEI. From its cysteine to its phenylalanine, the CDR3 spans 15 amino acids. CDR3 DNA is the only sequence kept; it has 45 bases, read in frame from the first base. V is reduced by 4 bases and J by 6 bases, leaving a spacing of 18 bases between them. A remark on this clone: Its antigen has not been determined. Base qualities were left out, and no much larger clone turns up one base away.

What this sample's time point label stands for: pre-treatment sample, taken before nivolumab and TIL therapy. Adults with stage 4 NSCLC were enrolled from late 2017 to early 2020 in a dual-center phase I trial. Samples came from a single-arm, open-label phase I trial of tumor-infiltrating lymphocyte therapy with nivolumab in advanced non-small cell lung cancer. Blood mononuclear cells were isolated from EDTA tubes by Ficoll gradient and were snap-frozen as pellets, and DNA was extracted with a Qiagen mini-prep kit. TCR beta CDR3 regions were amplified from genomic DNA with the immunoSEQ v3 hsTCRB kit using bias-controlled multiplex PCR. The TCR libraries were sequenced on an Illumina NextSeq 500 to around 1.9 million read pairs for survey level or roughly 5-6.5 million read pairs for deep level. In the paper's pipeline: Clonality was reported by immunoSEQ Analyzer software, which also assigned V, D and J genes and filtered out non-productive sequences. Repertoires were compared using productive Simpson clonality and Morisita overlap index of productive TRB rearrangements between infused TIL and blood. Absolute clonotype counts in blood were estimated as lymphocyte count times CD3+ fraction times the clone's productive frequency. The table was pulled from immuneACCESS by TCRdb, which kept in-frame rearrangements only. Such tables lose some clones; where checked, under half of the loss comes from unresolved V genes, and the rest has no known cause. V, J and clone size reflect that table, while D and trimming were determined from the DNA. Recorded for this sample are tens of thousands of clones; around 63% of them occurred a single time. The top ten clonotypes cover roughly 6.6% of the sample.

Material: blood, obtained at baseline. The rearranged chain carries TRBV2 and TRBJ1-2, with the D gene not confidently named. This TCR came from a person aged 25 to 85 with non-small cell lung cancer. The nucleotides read TGTGCCAGCAGTGTCCCGTCAGTCACTGGCCATGGCTACACCTTC. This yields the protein CASSVPSVTGHGYTF.